This TCR beta chain was obtained from a study of T cell responses to AZD1222 COVID-19 vaccine. The study's findings and limits: Samples come after the peak T cell response, not at day 14. Across spike, vaccine-associated CD4 TCRs were found, dominant at 160-218 and 743-854. Spike-specific TCR repertoires showed rising breadth and depth after two AZD1222 doses. Baseline seropositivity characterized only six AZD1222 recipients.

The CDR3 runs 16 residues. V dropped 1 base and J dropped 0 bases, with 11 bases sitting between them. CDR1 and CDR2 (germline): SGDLS, YYNGEE. The data were produced by immunoSEQ multiplex PCR, yet TCRdb's version contains in-frame clones alone and is incomplete. Of 95,000 to 130,000 clones listed, roughly 87% are singletons. As for this clone: The antigen remains undetermined.

This sequence was found in an adult in good health. This specimen was peripheral blood, taken on day 0 of AZD1222 vaccination. The rearrangement links TRBV9 to TRBJ2-1; D is unclear. This chain's CDR3 is CASSVITGHSYNEQFF. CDR3 nucleotides: TGTGCCAGCAGCGTAATCACGGGTCACTCCTACAATGAGCAGTTCTTC. The whole variable domain, remainder taken from reference TRBV9 and TRBJ2-1, is DSGVTQTPKHLITATGQRVTLRCSPRSGDLSVYWYQQSLDQGLQFLIQYYNGEERAKGNILERFSAQQFPDLHSELNLSSLELGDSALYFCASSVITGHSYNEQFFGPGTRLTVL.